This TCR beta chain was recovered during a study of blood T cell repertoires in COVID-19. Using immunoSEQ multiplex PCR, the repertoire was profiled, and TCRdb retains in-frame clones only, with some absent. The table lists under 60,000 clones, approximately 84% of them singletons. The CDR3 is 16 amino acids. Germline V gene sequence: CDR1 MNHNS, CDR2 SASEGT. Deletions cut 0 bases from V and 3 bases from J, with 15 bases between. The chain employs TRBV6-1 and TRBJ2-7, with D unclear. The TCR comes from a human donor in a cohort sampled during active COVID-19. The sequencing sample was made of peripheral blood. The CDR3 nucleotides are TGTGCCAGCAGTGAAGCGTTGATCCGCCCCGGCTACGAGCAGTACTTC. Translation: CASSEALIRPGYEQYF.